Reported below is one TCR beta chain. Its specificity is not known. These data originate in a study of OX40 agonist ivuxolimab in advanced cancers. Across the study: Patients achieving partial responses numbered three: one hepatocellular carcinoma case and two cutaneous melanoma cases. Study observations and caveats: Clonal expansion was seen in CD4+ and CD8+ blood T cells by week 6 at 0.1 to 3.0 mg/kg. The specificity for antigen of the expanded peripheral T cells was not determined.

Profiled with immunoSEQ multiplex PCR; TCRdb holds only in-frame clones, not every one. This table has about 13,000 clones, 75% to 90% appearing once. The V segment lost 4 bases and the J segment 7 bases; nucleotides outside the gene matches: 16. From germline, CDR1 is MNHNS and CDR2 SASEGT. CDR3 size: 18 residues. Autoimmune disease history or systemic immunosuppression meant exclusion. Specimen: CD4+ or CD8+ T cells sorted from blood, collected in a trial of the OX40 agonist ivuxolimab. This clonotype was obtained from an adult with an advanced solid tumor such as melanoma, head and neck, liver or kidney cancer. This chain joins TRBV6-1 and TRBJ2-1, with TRBD1 matching 10 bases. The CDR3, as DNA: TGTGCCAGCAGTGGGGACAGGGGAACACTAAGCAGGTATAATGAGCAGTTCTTC. Translated, it gives CASSGDRGTLSRYNEQFF.